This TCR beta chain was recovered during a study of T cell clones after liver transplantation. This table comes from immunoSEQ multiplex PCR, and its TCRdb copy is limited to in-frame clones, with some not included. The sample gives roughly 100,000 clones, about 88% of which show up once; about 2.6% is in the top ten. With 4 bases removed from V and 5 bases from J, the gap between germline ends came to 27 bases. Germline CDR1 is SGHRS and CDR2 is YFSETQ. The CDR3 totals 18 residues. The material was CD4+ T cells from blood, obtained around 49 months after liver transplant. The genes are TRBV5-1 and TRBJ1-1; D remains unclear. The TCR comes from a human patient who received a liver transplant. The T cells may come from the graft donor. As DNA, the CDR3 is TGCGCCAGCAGCCCTCGATCCCCAATGACCCCGGATCGGACTGAAGCTTTCTTT. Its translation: CASSPRSPMTPDRTEAFF.